These 29 T cell receptor beta chains were sequenced from one sample in a study of prognosis after radiotherapy for stage I lung cancer (dated by TCRdb to the early 2020s). The instrument was an Illumina HiSeq 3000. Two rounds of multiplex PCR on genomic DNA were used to amplify the TCR beta CDR3 region. The first PCR round used primers specific to each TRBV and TRBJ gene, with sequences filed in Chinese patent CN105087789A. Starting from the raw public reads, TCRdb applied fastp trimming at Q25, assembled clones with MiXCR and retained in-frame beta chains. Every entry covers one CDR3 protein and lists the most common genes and DNA from its rows. In all, the sample holds under 55,000 distinct CDR3 sequences, and less than 35% of those were seen once. Clones ranked in the top ten supply 9.2% of the sample. Sequencing was performed on PBMCs, taken before or after stereotactic body radiation therapy (not recorded which). The receptors were sampled from a donor at least 50 years old with non-small cell lung cancer.

This clonotype was counted a few times. Being one base from a much bigger clone, this may be a read error. The CDR3 end shows no conserved phenylalanine or tryptophan, and so a read error is likely. This chain uses TRBV20-1 with TRBJ1-4; D is perhaps TRBD1 (5 bases). Trimming left V 0 bases short and J 5 bases short, with 13 bases between. Germline V CDR1 and CDR2: DFQATT, SNEGSKA (reference sequence). This CDR3 spans 15 amino acids. The CDR3 sequence is CSARDQGRLNEKLFL. In DNA, the CDR3 is TGCAGTGCTAGAGATCAGGGCCGGCTAAATGAAAAACTGTTTCTT.

The chain uses TRBV30 and TRBJ1-6; no firm D call. Looked up from germline, CDR1 is GTSNPN and CDR2 is SVGIG (reference sequence). The V end lost 8 bases, the J end lost 14 bases, and 19 bases lay between the germline ends. The CDR3 spans 12 residues. This chain's CDR3 is CAAGRPSCTLHF. The CDR3 DNA reads TGTGCCGCCGGAAGGCCTTCATGTACCCTCCACTTT.

This chain connects TRBV2 to TRBJ1-6; weak D call: TRBD1 (5 bases). From germline, CDR1 is SNHLY and CDR2 FYNNEI. Trimming stripped 2 bases from V and 9 bases from J, with 14 bases between. The CDR3 is made up of 15 amino acids. DNA of the CDR3: TGTGCCAGCAGTGAAAGGGAGACAGTGTTTTCACCCCTCCACTTT. This gives the protein CASSERETVFSPLHF.

The CDR3 region has the DNA TGTGCCAGCAGCAGACGGGCGGTGGAGCAGTTCTTC. Translated, it gives CASSRRAVEQFF. V and J are TRBV7-8 and TRBJ2-1, with no clear D. V was cut by 5 bases and J by 10 bases, with 12 bases left in between. Germline V gene data show CDR1 as SGHVS and CDR2 as FQNEAQ. This CDR3 has 12 residues.

Details on this clonotype: A read error is likely, as this CDR3 ends without the conserved phenylalanine or tryptophan. The chain is built from TRBV5-1 and TRBJ2-3; D uncertain. The CDR3 runs to 14 residues. CDR1 is SGHRS and CDR2 is YFSETQ in the germline V gene. The V and J ends lost 0 bases and 2 bases respectively, with 7 bases between them. The CDR3 sequence: CASSLANVTDTQYL. In DNA, the CDR3 is TGCGCCAGCAGCTTGGCGAATGTCACAGATACGCAGTATCTT.

The rearrangement joins TRBV28 to TRBJ2-3, with D perhaps matching TRBD1 or TRBD2 (5 bases each). Trimming removed 2 bases at V and 4 bases at J, with 10 bases between. CDR1 MDHEN and CDR2 SYDVKM come from the germline V gene. CDR3 length: 14 residues. The CDR3 DNA reads as TGTGCCAGCAGTTTACAACTGGGGGCAGATACGCAGTATTTT. As protein: CASSLQLGADTQYF.

This clonotype appeared many times. V and J are TRBV5-5 and TRBJ1-1; the D gene is possibly TRBD1 (5 bases). CDR1 is SGHKS and CDR2 is YYEKEE in the germline V gene (reference sequence). The V and J ends lost 4 bases and 5 bases respectively, with 21 bases between them. The CDR3 loop spans 16 amino acids. The CDR3 here is CASSPNKPGGRTEAFF. For the CDR3, the DNA is TGTGCCAGCAGCCCCAATAAACCTGGGGGGAGGACTGAAGCTTTCTTT.

With respect to this clonotype: A much larger clone lies a single base off, so this may be a read error. The J gene is TRBJ1-1, the V gene TRBV7-9; D uncertain. CDR1 SEHNR and CDR2 FQNEAQ come from the germline V gene (reference sequence). Trimming took 5 bases from V and 0 from J, leaving 13 bases between them. The length of the CDR3 is 15 residues. This CDR3 reads CASSRGSVMNTEAFF. For the CDR3, the DNA is TGTGCCAGCAGCCGCGGGTCAGTCATGAACACTGAAGCTTTCTTT.

This clonotype has only one observation. With only one base between it and a far larger clone, this is likely a read error. The gene calls are TRBV5-6 and TRBJ1-6; TRBD1 matches at 11 bases. Germline CDR1 and CDR2: SGHDT and YYEEEE. The CDR3 has 15 residues. The CDR3 sequence is CANSRGQGVNSPLHF. CDR3 nucleotide sequence: TGTGCCAACAGCAGGGGACAGGGGGTCAATTCACCCCTCCACTTT.

This clonotype was detected ten times or more. V gene TRBV7-2 combines with J gene TRBJ2-7; 11 bases line up with TRBD2. The ends lost 1 base at V and 12 bases at J; junction bases unmatched: 5. The CDR3 consists of 13 residues. Germline V lookup: CDR1 SGHTA, CDR2 FQGNSA. The chain's CDR3 is CASSLVLAGDTYF. The CDR3 DNA follows: TGTGCCAGCAGCTTAGTACTAGCGGGAGATACGTACTTC.

V usage is TRBV7-3 and J usage is TRBJ2-1; 10 bases are shared with TRBD2. Per the germline V gene, CDR1 is SGHTA and CDR2 is FQGTGA. V trimming: 4 bases; J trimming: 10 bases; junction bases outside the gene matches: 16. The CDR3 has 17 amino acids. In nucleotides, the CDR3 is TGTGCCAGCAGCTCCGGGACTAGCGTATCGGGGGTCCACGAGCAGTTCTTC. This codes for CASSSGTSVSGVHEQFF.

This clonotype was observed at least ten times. V gene TRBV5-1 combines with J gene TRBJ2-2; possibly TRBD2 for D (6 bases). V shed 4 bases and J shed 2 bases, with 12 bases lying between them. Germline CDR1 SGHRS, CDR2 YFSETQ. This CDR3 spans 15 amino acids. The CDR3 region is CASSPTSSNTGELFF. The CDR3 nucleotides are TGCGCCAGCAGCCCGACTAGTTCCAACACCGGGGAGCTGTTTTTT.

This clonotype has a count of ten or more. The chain carries TRBV19 and TRBJ2-7, with a weak D call TRBD1 (5 bases). The CDR3 extends over 14 amino acids. Looked up from germline, CDR1 is LNHDA and CDR2 is SQIVND (reference sequence). The V end lost 0 bases, the J end lost 3 bases, and 9 bases lay between the germline ends. CDR3 in amino acids: CASSIEVGLYEQYF. The DNA of the CDR3 is TGTGCCAGTAGTATAGAGGTGGGGCTCTACGAGCAGTACTTC.

This clonotype was found many times. This chain joins TRBV19 and TRBJ2-7, with 9 bases lining up with TRBD2. This CDR3 contains 15 residues. The ends lost 7 bases at V and 3 bases at J; junction bases unmatched: 10. The germline V gene encodes CDR1 LNHDA and CDR2 SQIVND (reference sequence). DNA for the CDR3: TGTGCCAGTAATGACGGTAGCGGGAGCTTCTACGAGCAGTACTTC. Its protein is CASNDGSGSFYEQYF.

At least ten counts were recorded for this clonotype. The J gene is TRBJ2-7, the V gene TRBV5-1; D is perhaps TRBD1 (6 bases). The CDR3 extends over 12 amino acids. Germline loops: CDR1 SGHRS, CDR2 YFSETQ. With 4 bases removed from V and 5 bases from J, the gap between germline ends came to 10 bases. The CDR3 DNA reads TGCGCCAGCAGCCTCCAGGGGCACGAGCAGTACTTC. Translating gives CASSLQGHEQYF.

On this clonotype itself: One end of the junction varies from germline; a read error may be responsible. V usage is TRBV6-1 and J usage is TRBJ2-7; D remains unclear. The CDR3 is 18 residues long. The germline gives CDR1 MNHNS, CDR2 SASEGT. The CDR3 DNA reads as TGTGCCAGCACCCTTACGTTTCCCAGGTTGTGGAACTCCTGCGAGCAGTACTTC. It encodes CASTLTFPRLWNSCEQYF.

Comments on this clonotype: This is likely an artifact of a read error, given a far larger clone one base away. V and J are TRBV6-9 and TRBJ2-1; D is unclear. The length of the CDR3 is 11 residues. The germline gives CDR1 MNHGY, CDR2 SVAAGI. The CDR3 reads CASSYQSSWSF. The CDR3 bases are TGTGCCAGCAGTTACCAGAGTTCATGGTCCTTC.

This clonotype occurred many times. J is TRBJ2-3 and V is TRBV7-3, with a tentative D call TRBD2 (6 bases). Trimming removed 5 bases at V and 3 bases at J, with 12 bases between. CDR1 SGHTA and CDR2 FQGTGA come from the germline V gene. The CDR3 consists of 14 residues. CDR3 coding DNA: TGTGCCAGCAGCGAGGAGGGGAGAACAGATACGCAGTATTTT. Translating it yields CASSEEGRTDTQYF.

This clonotype was found many times. J is TRBJ2-3 and V is TRBV29-1, with D tentatively TRBD1 or TRBD2 (5 bases each). V was clipped by 3 bases and J by 3 bases, with 13 bases between them. Germline V lookup: CDR1 SQVTM, CDR2 ANQGSEA. The CDR3 has 14 residues. The CDR3 DNA reads as TGCAGCGTTGAGGGGTCGGGACGAACAGATACGCAGTATTTT. Its translation is CSVEGSGRTDTQYF.

At least ten counts were recorded for this clonotype. The V and J genes are TRBV5-4 and TRBJ2-1, with TRBD2 matching 12 bases. V gave up 4 bases and J gave up 6 bases; unmatched junction bases: 8. Germline CDR1 is SGHNT and CDR2 is YYREEE (reference sequence). The CDR3 extends over 16 amino acids. CDR3 loop: CASSQNRLAGANEQFF. The CDR3 DNA is TGTGCCAGCAGCCAAAACAGACTAGCGGGAGCCAATGAGCAGTTCTTC.

As regards this clonotype: A read error may explain this, as a much larger clone is one base away. The J gene is TRBJ2-2, the V gene TRBV10-3; D may match TRBD1 or TRBD2 (5 bases each). V gave up 11 bases and J gave up 5 bases, with 18 bases separating them. The CDR3 is 14 residues long. Germline V gene data show CDR1 as ENHRY and CDR2 as SYGVKD. In DNA form, the CDR3 reads TGTGCCTCGACCGGGACCCCCAAAACCGGGGAGCTGTTTTTT. Its protein product is CASTGTPKTGELFF.

As for this clonotype: The CDR3 carries no conserved terminal phenylalanine or tryptophan, so it likely arises from a read error. This chain uses TRBV7-7 with TRBJ2-2; D not certain. Germline V gives CDR1 SSHAT, CDR2 FNYEAQ (reference sequence). The CDR3 has 14 residues. The CDR3 spells CASSQMVGTGELFS. The DNA for the CDR3 is TGTGCTAGCAGCCAGATGGTCGGCACCGGGGAGCTGTTTTCT.

This clonotype came up many times. This sequence joins TRBV5-1 and TRBJ2-1, with 8 nucleotides matching TRBD2. The junction had 1 base not matched to a gene; V was cut back by 0 bases and J by 2 bases. Germline CDR1 reads SGHRS; CDR2 reads YFSETQ. The CDR3 is 15 residues long. In DNA, the CDR3 is TGCGCCAGCAGCTTGGGAGCGGGAGCCTACAATGAGCAGTTCTTC. Translating gives CASSLGAGAYNEQFF.

This clonotype was seen ten or more times. V usage is TRBV7-9 and J usage is TRBJ1-1; D remains ambiguous. The CDR3 has 14 amino acids. V shed 2 bases and J shed 3 bases, with 10 bases lying between them. Germline V gene sequence: CDR1 SEHNR, CDR2 FQNEAQ (reference sequence). The CDR3 spells CASSLLGGDTEAFF. CDR3 DNA sequence: TGTGCCAGCAGCTTACTAGGTGGGGACACTGAAGCTTTCTTT.

About this clonotype: A read error is likely here: a far larger clone is one base away. The J gene is TRBJ1-2, the V gene TRBV7-9; 10 bases are a match to TRBD1. Trimming took 1 base from V and 5 from J; bases not matched to a gene: 7. CDR3 length: 16 residues. Germline V lookup: CDR1 SEHNR, CDR2 FQNEAQ (reference sequence). Written as DNA, the CDR3 is TGTGCCAGCAGCTTAGGGGGGACAGGGGTCGGTTATGGCTACACCTTC. This gives the protein CASSLGGTGVGYGYTF.

A word on this clonotype: A clone one base away is much larger, so this may be a read error. The chain has TRBV7-9 and TRBJ1-3; unclear D gene. CDR1 is SEHNR and CDR2 is FQNEAQ in the germline V gene (reference sequence). The CDR3 spans 12 residues. The CDR3 bases are TGTTCCAGCAGCTACACTGGAAACACCATATATTTT. This codes for CSSSYTGNTIYF.

The rearrangement uses TRBV10-3 and TRBJ2-5; D remains ambiguous. The CDR3 totals 13 residues. Germline CDR1 reads ENHRY; CDR2 reads SYGVKD. The V end lost 1 base, the J end lost 10 bases, and 13 bases lay between the germline ends. DNA of the CDR3: TGTGCCATCAGTGAGTTTACCGGAGCGAGCCAGTACTTC. Protein: CAISEFTGASQYF.

This clonotype has ten or more counts. CDR3 sequence: CAWSSGQDEKLFF. In nucleotides, the CDR3 is TGTGCCTGGAGTTCGGGACAGGATGAAAAACTGTTTTTT. The chain carries TRBV30 and TRBJ1-4, with 8 bases fitting TRBD1. The trim removed 2 bases at V and 6 bases at J, leaving 2 bases unmatched. CDR1 is GTSNPN and CDR2 is SVGIG in the germline V gene (reference sequence). This CDR3 is 13 amino acids long.

Concerning this clonotype: A far larger clone is only one base removed, so a read error is likely. The rearrangement links TRBV6-2 or TRBV6-3 to TRBJ1-1; the D is unclear. V was trimmed by 6 bases and J by 0 bases, leaving 20 bases between them. Germline V lookup: CDR1 MNHEY, CDR2 SVGEGT. This CDR3 contains 17 residues. This chain's CDR3 is CASRPTRWPNLNTEAFF. The CDR3 DNA reads as TGTGCCAGCAGGCCTACCAGGTGGCCCAATCTGAACACTGAAGCTTTCTTT.